Shown below are 18 T cell receptor beta chains from a single sample sequenced in a study of blood T cell repertoires in COVID-19. TCRdb keeps only in-frame clones here, not all; method: immunoSEQ multiplex PCR. Among some 350,000 clones listed, roughly 90% were seen once. The sample was peripheral blood. The receptors originated from a woman under 40 with COVID-19, enrolled during active disease.

The sample holds one count of this clone. The chain combines TRBV10-3 with TRBJ2-1, with D possibly being TRBD1 (6 bases). This CDR3 comprises 15 residues. V shed 2 bases and J shed 8 bases, with 16 bases lying between them. The germline V gene encodes CDR1 ENHRY and CDR2 SYGVKD. The CDR3 protein is CAISEINQGSHEQFF. The CDR3 bases are TGTGCCATCAGTGAGATTAACCAGGGGTCTCATGAGCAGTTCTTC.

The V gene is TRBV2, the J gene TRBJ1-6, with D hard to call. The germline V gene encodes CDR1 SNHLY and CDR2 FYNNEI. V lost 6 bases, J lost 4 bases, and 7 bases lay in between. This CDR3 has 13 residues. CDR3 coding DNA: TGTGCCAGCAGAGGCGGATATAATTCACCCCTCCACTTT. It is translated as CASRGGYNSPLHF.

This chain connects TRBV7-2 to TRBJ2-7, with D perhaps matching TRBD2 (7 bases). In germline, CDR1 is SGHTA, CDR2 FQGNSA. There are 17 residues in the CDR3. V was trimmed by 5 bases and J by 3 bases, leaving 23 bases between them. This chain's CDR3 is CASSGGGDGGLFYEQYF. The DNA of the CDR3 is TGTGCCAGCAGCGGGGGGGGCGACGGAGGCTTATTCTACGAGCAGTACTTC.

V and J are TRBV28 and TRBJ1-1; 9 bases line up with TRBD1. CDR3 length equals 15 residues. Germline loops: CDR1 MDHEN, CDR2 SYDVKM. V trimming: 5 bases; J trimming: 8 bases; junction bases outside the gene matches: 12. In DNA, the CDR3 is TGTGCCAGCAGTGCCGGGACAGGGCCCTGGGCAGAAGCTTTCTTT. Translation gives CASSAGTGPWAEAFF.

The chain links TRBV27 to TRBJ2-1; TRBD2 is a possible D gene (5 bases). V lost 5 bases and J 6 bases, leaving 17 bases between the germline ends. The germline V gene has CDR1 MNHEY and CDR2 SMNVEV (reference sequence). The CDR3 contains 15 residues. CDR3 amino acids: CASSLDGGSGNEQFF. The CDR3 coding sequence is TGTGCCAGCAGTCTGGACGGAGGCTCGGGCAATGAGCAGTTCTTC.

Points on this clone: Other DNA sequences in the same sample also yield this CDR3. The chain joins TRBV3-1 (or the pseudogene TRBV3-2) to TRBJ2-5; the match to TRBD2 covers 11 bases. The CDR3 runs to 16 residues. With V trimmed by 0 bases and J by 5 bases, 5 bases remained unmatched. Germline assignment: CDR1 LGHDT and CDR2 YNNKEL (reference sequence). The CDR3 region is CASSQDLAGGRETQYF. CDR3 nucleotide sequence: TGTGCCAGCAGCCAAGATTTAGCGGGGGGGAGGGAGACCCAGTACTTC.

The V and J genes are TRBV30 and TRBJ1-2; 10 bases fit TRBD1. Losses at the gene ends were 5 bases for V and 6 bases for J; bases not matched to a gene: 9. This CDR3 comprises 14 residues. Germline assignment: CDR1 GTSNPN and CDR2 SVGIG (reference sequence). The CDR3 protein is CAWVQQDRGDGYTF. The CDR3 DNA reads TGTGCCTGGGTCCAACAGGACAGGGGGGATGGCTACACCTTC.

The V gene is TRBV10-2, the J gene TRBJ2-7; 15 bases match TRBD2. J was trimmed by 2 bases and V by 4 bases; bases with no gene match: 6. The CDR3 loop spans 17 amino acids. The germline V gene has CDR1 WSHSY and CDR2 SAAADI. DNA for the CDR3: TGCGCCAGCAGTGGCGGGGGACTAGCGGGGGGCCCCTACGAGCAGTACGTC. Translated: CASSGGGLAGGPYEQYV.

The V call is TRBV18, the J call TRBJ2-7; 7 bases match TRBD1. The CDR3 length is 15 residues. Germline CDR1 KGHSH, CDR2 LQKENI. With V trimmed by 3 bases and J by 1 base, 6 bases remained unmatched. The CDR3 region has the DNA TGTGCCAGCTCACCGGGACAGCCAATGTCCTACGAGCAGTACGTC. It translates to CASSPGQPMSYEQYV.

The chain's CDR3 is CASSPQGTGIYEQYF. CDR3 DNA: TGTGCCAGTAGTCCCCAGGGGACAGGGATCTACGAGCAGTACTTC. The rearrangement uses TRBV19 and TRBJ2-7; 9 bases fit TRBD1. Germline V gene lookup returns CDR1 LNHDA and CDR2 SQIVND (reference sequence). V trimming: 5 bases; J trimming: 3 bases; junction bases outside the gene matches: 8. This CDR3 is 15 amino acids long.

This clone was observed a few times. The V and J genes are TRBV19 and TRBJ2-2, with 11 positions matching TRBD1. This CDR3 is 16 amino acids long. Unmatched junction bases numbered 4, after V lost 3 bases and J lost 4 bases. CDR1 is LNHDA, CDR2 SQIVND, per germline (reference sequence). The CDR3 DNA is TGTGCCAGTAGTATGGGGACAGGGGGGGTCACCGGGGAGCTGTTTTTT. This gives the protein CASSMGTGGVTGELFF.

The chain joins TRBV19 to TRBJ1-2; D gene uncertain. V was cut by 0 bases and J by 4 bases, with 12 bases left in between. The CDR3 covers 15 residues. CDR1 is LNHDA, CDR2 SQIVND, per germline (reference sequence). As DNA, the CDR3 is TGTGCCAGTAGTATAGAGCGGGCAGCCTTCTATGGCTACACCTTC. Its translation: CASSIERAAFYGYTF.

The V gene is TRBV4-1, the J gene TRBJ2-1; 14 nucleotides line up with TRBD2. Germline loops: CDR1 MGHRA, CDR2 YSYEKL. The J segment lost 4 bases and the V segment lost 0 bases, leaving 5 bases of the junction unmatched. The CDR3 consists of 18 residues. DNA of the CDR3: TGCGCCAGCAGCCAAGATTGGACTAGCGGGAGGATGTACAATGAGCAGTTCTTC. It codes for CASSQDWTSGRMYNEQFF.

The rearrangement links TRBV9 to TRBJ1-3; 7 nucleotides line up with TRBD1. CDR1 is SGDLS and CDR2 is YYNGEE in the germline V gene. Trimming cost V 0 bases and J 0 bases; bases outside gene matches: 6. The CDR3 runs 17 residues. This chain's CDR3 is CASSVGGRGSSGNTIYF. The CDR3 DNA reads TGTGCCAGCAGCGTAGGGGGCAGGGGGAGCTCTGGAAACACCATATATTTT.

This rearrangement joins TRBV2 to TRBJ1-2; 9 positions agree with TRBD1. Germline loops: CDR1 SNHLY, CDR2 FYNNEI. This CDR3 spans 13 amino acids. J lost 6 bases, V lost 9 bases, and 8 bases had no gene match. CDR3 sequence (DNA): TGTGCCAGTTGCTTCGGGACAGGGAATGGCTACACCTTC. It specifies CASCFGTGNGYTF.

The sample holds one count of this clone. The chain is built from TRBV5-4 and TRBJ2-5; 10 positions match TRBD2. Per the germline V gene, CDR1 is SGHNT and CDR2 is YYREEE (reference sequence). This CDR3 contains 17 residues. V dropped 1 base and J dropped 6; count of bases not matched to a gene: 12. This chain's CDR3 is CASSLMSGGAQGKTQYF. DNA for the CDR3: TGTGCCAGCAGCTTGATGAGCGGGGGGGCCCAAGGGAAGACCCAGTACTTC.

This clone was picked up one time. The chain has TRBV19 and TRBJ1-1; D is uncertain. From germline, CDR1 is LNHDA and CDR2 SQIVND (reference sequence). This CDR3 is built from 15 residues. Trimming removed 4 bases at V and 2 bases at J, with 14 bases between. The CDR3 region is CASSKDRLTNTEAFF. The CDR3 DNA reads as TGTGCCAGTAGTAAAGACCGATTAACTAACACTGAAGCTTTCTTT.

This clone has more than one count but fewer than ten. The V call is TRBV4-2, the J call TRBJ1-1, with TRBD1 matching over 9 bases. Germline V lookup: CDR1 LGHNA, CDR2 YNFKEQ. The length of the CDR3 is 16 residues. V shed 0 bases and J 6 bases; nucleotides not matched to a gene: 8. The CDR3 spells CASSQDVDRGFAEAFF. Here the CDR3 DNA reads TGTGCCAGCAGCCAAGATGTCGACAGGGGGTTCGCTGAAGCTTTCTTT.